This entry lists 16 T cell receptor beta chains sequenced from one sample in a study of regulatory T cells in long-lasting Graves disease (dated by TCRdb to about 2021). The library was produced with multiplex PCR. Sequencing was carried out with an Illumina HiSeq 4000. TCR beta libraries were built with iRepertoire HTBI primers and Arm-PCR amplification of CDR3 regions. TCRdb reprocessed the public reads (quality trimming at Q25 with fastp, clone calling with MiXCR) and kept in-frame beta chains. Rows are combined by CDR3 protein, so each entry shows the most common genes and DNA. This sample has hundreds of thousands of distinct CDR3 sequences in its table, and roughly 14% of those were observed once. The ten largest account for over 7.5% of the sample. Reading the label with the study, this specimen's time point is: newly diagnosed GD, antithyroid drugs for less than 3 months. RNA was extracted from PBMCs in TRIzol for both TCR sequencing and RNA sequencing.

These data were likewise used in another study, on T cells in Graves' hyperthyroidism and ophthalmopathy.

The specimen comprised peripheral blood mononuclear cells (PBMCs), sampled at new diagnosis, from a patient treated with antithyroid drugs. These TCRs come from a man younger than 40 with Graves disease. Donor details come from another sample of the same person, matched by shared clones.

This clonotype was seen more than once but under ten times. This chain joins TRBV5-6 and TRBJ2-3; 9 bases align to TRBD2. This CDR3 comprises 15 residues. With 3 bases clipped from V and 1 base from J, the junction kept 3 bases outside the gene matches. Looked up from germline, CDR1 is SGHDT and CDR2 is YYEEEE. This chain's CDR3 is CASSWRLAGTDTQYF. For the CDR3, the DNA is TGTGCCAGCAGCTGGAGACTAGCGGGCACAGATACGCAGTATTTT.

This clonotype was observed a handful of times. The genes are TRBV19 and TRBJ1-5, with D maybe TRBD1 (5 bases). The CDR3 consists of 15 residues. The germline V and J ends were trimmed by 3 bases and 1 base, with 10 bases remaining between them. CDR1 is LNHDA, CDR2 SQIVND, per germline (reference sequence). The CDR3 loop is CASSIQGWSNQPQHF. For the CDR3, the DNA is TGTGCCAGTAGTATCCAGGGATGGAGCAATCAGCCCCAGCATTTT.

This clonotype was counted ten times or more. The chain employs TRBV29-1 and TRBJ2-7; TRBD2 matches at 7 bases. From germline, CDR1 is SQVTM and CDR2 ANQGSEA. The CDR3 covers 14 residues. V shed 7 bases, J shed 2 bases, and the junction held 11 bases outside the gene matches. The CDR3 is CSGIWLAATYEQYF. The CDR3 coding sequence is TGCAGCGGGATCTGGCTAGCGGCAACCTACGAGCAGTACTTC.

In its sample, this clonotype was seen many times. The rearrangement links TRBV6-1 to TRBJ1-1; D possibly corresponds to TRBD1 (5 bases). Germline values: CDR1 MNHNS, CDR2 SASEGT. The length of the CDR3 is 13 residues. The V gene lost 1 base and the J gene lost 10 bases, with 13 bases spanning the gap. Here the CDR3 reads CASSEGSGAGAFF. DNA of the CDR3: TGTGCCAGCAGTGAAGGGAGCGGGGCTGGAGCTTTCTTT.

This clonotype occurred a few times. This chain links TRBV10-3 with TRBJ2-3; D unresolved. The V end lost 4 bases, the J end lost 6 bases, and 20 bases lay between the germline ends. This CDR3 has 16 residues. Germline V gene lookup returns CDR1 ENHRY and CDR2 SYGVKD. Here the CDR3 DNA reads TGTGCCATCAGTGGATTTAGGGCCCACCCTTGGGATACGCAGTATTTT. The encoded protein is CAISGFRAHPWDTQYF.

This clonotype showed up many times. The rearrangement uses TRBV2 and TRBJ2-7; unclear D gene. Trimming stripped 5 bases from V and 9 bases from J, with 14 bases between. The CDR3 length is 12 residues. CDR1 is SNHLY and CDR2 is FYNNEI in the germline V gene. The CDR3 coding sequence is TGTGCCAGCAGTCTTGGGCCTGGAAGGCAGTACTTC. Translated, it gives CASSLGPGRQYF.

A word on this clonotype: This sequence is one base from a far larger clone and is likely a read error. J is TRBJ2-1 and V is TRBV6-2 or TRBV6-3; 9 bases line up with TRBD1. CDR1 is MNHEY, CDR2 SVGEGT, per germline. This CDR3 region has 14 residues. V was clipped by 6 bases and J by 10 bases; unmatched bases: 10. The CDR3 nucleotides are TGTGCCAGCAGCCAACAGGGGGCCAACTACGAGCAGTTCTTC. This codes for CASSQQGANYEQFF.

This clonotype was recorded at least ten times. The CDR3 nucleotides read TGTGCCAGCAGCTTAGCGGTGGGAGTCACAGATACGCAGTATTTT. Translated, it gives CASSLAVGVTDTQYF. This chain connects TRBV7-2 to TRBJ2-3; D is perhaps TRBD2 (5 bases). Germline V CDR1 and CDR2: SGHTA, FQGNSA. V was trimmed by 0 bases and J by 2 bases, leaving 9 bases between them. This CDR3 is 15 amino acids long.

The chain employs TRBV19 and TRBJ2-5; 12 bases agree with TRBD2. The CDR3 is 16 amino acids. The trim removed 0 bases at V and 3 bases at J, leaving 2 bases unmatched. CDR1 and CDR2 from the germline V gene are LNHDA and SQIVND (reference sequence). The CDR3 loop reads CASSIDRTSGKETQYF. CDR3 DNA sequence: TGTGCCAGTAGTATAGACAGGACTAGCGGGAAAGAGACCCAGTACTTC.

The V call is TRBV2, the J call TRBJ2-7, with D perhaps TRBD1 or TRBD2 (5 bases each). Deletions cut 5 bases from V and 2 bases from J, with 16 bases between. This CDR3 has 15 amino acids. The germline CDR1 and CDR2 sequences are SNHLY and FYNNEI. The CDR3 region is CASSSYGTHTYEQYF. The DNA of the CDR3 is TGTGCCAGCAGTTCCTACGGGACCCACACCTACGAGCAGTACTTC.

This clonotype has more than one count but fewer than ten. This sequence joins TRBV19 and TRBJ1-1; a possible D gene is TRBD1 (5 bases). Germline-derived CDR1 and CDR2 are LNHDA and SQIVND (reference sequence). V was clipped by 5 bases and J by 9 bases, with 16 bases between them. The CDR3 sequence is 13 residues long. The CDR3 loop reads CASSAGRGMKAFF. The CDR3 nucleotides read TGTGCCAGTAGTGCGGGACGGGGAATGAAAGCTTTCTTT. The full variable domain, with the rest looked up from reference TRBV19 and TRBJ1-1, is DGGITQSPKYLFRKEGQNVTLSCEQNLNHDAMYWYRQDPGQGLRLIYYSQIVNDFQKGDIAEGYSVSREKKESFPLTVTSAQKNPTAFYLCASSAGRGMKAFFGQGTRLTVV.

The J gene is TRBJ2-5, the V gene TRBV4-3; D remains ambiguous. Germline CDR1 reads LGHNA; CDR2 reads YSLEER. The ends were cut back, 0 bases at V and 4 bases at J, with 18 bases in the middle. This CDR3 has 17 residues. The CDR3 protein is CASSQDLRVLRPETQYF. The CDR3 DNA is TGCGCCAGCAGCCAAGATCTGCGAGTGCTACGGCCAGAGACCCAGTACTTC.

This sequence joins TRBV7-9 and TRBJ2-3; 9 bases align to TRBD2. Trimming took 1 base from V and 3 from J; bases not matched to a gene: 2. Germline V gene lookup returns CDR1 SEHNR and CDR2 FQNEAQ (reference sequence). The length of the CDR3 is 15 residues. This CDR3 is CASSLVAGETDTQYF. DNA of the CDR3: TGTGCCAGCAGCTTAGTAGCGGGAGAAACAGATACGCAGTATTTT.

This clonotype was observed at least ten times. V is TRBV7-2 and J is TRBJ1-2; 7 nucleotides agree with TRBD1. CDR1 and CDR2 (germline): SGHTA, FQGNSA. This CDR3 spans 16 amino acids. V lost 4 bases and J lost 7; bases outside the gene matches: 15. CDR3 region: CASSSTSRQGRGGYTF. The CDR3 region has the DNA TGTGCCAGCAGCTCAACATCACGACAGGGCAGAGGTGGCTACACCTTC.

This clonotype was seen only a few times. J is TRBJ1-5 and V is TRBV18; possible D gene TRBD1, 6 bases. Germline CDR1 reads KGHSH; CDR2 reads LQKENI. The CDR3 runs 15 residues. V was shortened by 6 bases and J by 4 bases, with 16 bases between the two germline ends. DNA of the CDR3: TGTGCCAGCTCCCTCTCGGCGCAGGGGAATCAGCCCCAGCATTTT. Encoded protein: CASSLSAQGNQPQHF.

At least ten counts were recorded for this clonotype. The V and J genes are TRBV24-1 and TRBJ2-3, with TRBD2 matching 8 bases. The germline CDR1 and CDR2 sequences are KGHDR and SFDVKD. J gave up 2 bases and V 1 base, and 1 base lay outside the gene matches. The CDR3 is 15 residues long. Here the CDR3 reads CATSDLAGDTDTQYF. The CDR3 DNA reads as TGTGCCACCAGTGATTTAGCGGGAGACACAGATACGCAGTATTTT.